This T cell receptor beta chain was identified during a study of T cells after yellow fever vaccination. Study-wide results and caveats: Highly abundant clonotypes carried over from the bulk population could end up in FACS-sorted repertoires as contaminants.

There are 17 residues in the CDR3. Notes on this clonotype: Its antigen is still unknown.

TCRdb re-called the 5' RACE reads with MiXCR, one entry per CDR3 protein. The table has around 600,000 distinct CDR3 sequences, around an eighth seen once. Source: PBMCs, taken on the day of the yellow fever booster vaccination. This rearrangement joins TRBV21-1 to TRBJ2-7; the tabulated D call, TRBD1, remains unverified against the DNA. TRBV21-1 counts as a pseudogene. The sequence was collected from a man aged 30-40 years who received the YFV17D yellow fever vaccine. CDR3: CASSKLTGQFHSYEQYF. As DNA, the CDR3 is TGTGCCAGCAGCAAACTCACGGGACAGTTTCACTCCTACGAGCAGTACTTC.